This is a list of T cell receptor beta chains from one sample in a study of shared clonotypes between healthy human individuals. Some clones are missing from TCRdb's copy, which holds only in-frame ones; the method was immunoSEQ multiplex PCR. The sample lists about 960,000 clones, more than 75% occurring once. Sequencing used memory CD4+ T cells sorted from blood. These receptors were collected from a man aged 18 to 30 in good health. CDR3s include the opening cysteine and the closing phenylalanine or tryptophan. A D gene is named only where the DNA matches it firmly. For some rows the clone size is stated as once, few or many, or as a class when expanded; others skip it.

CDR3	DNA	size	D	V	J
CASSDFRQWVAEAFF	TGCGCCAGCAGTGACTTCCGGCAGTGGGTGGCTGAAGCTTTCTTT	once	NA	TRBV10-2	TRBJ1-1
CASSLFPRGEANTGELFF	TGTGCCAGCAGTTTATTCCCGCGGGGAGAGGCGAACACCGGGGAGCTGTTTTTT	NA	NA	TRBV27	TRBJ2-2
CAWSGDRDYGYTF	TGTGCCTGGAGTGGGGACAGGGACTATGGCTACACCTTC	NA	TRBD1	TRBV30	TRBJ1-2
CASSFGTSPDTQYF	TGTGCCAGTAGTTTCGGGACTAGCCCAGATACGCAGTATTTT	NA	TRBD2	TRBV19	TRBJ2-3
CASSLEQGASYEQYF	TGCGCCAGCAGCTTGGAGCAGGGGGCTAGCTACGAGCAGTACTTC	NA	TRBD1	TRBV5-1	TRBJ2-7
CASSSDRGANQPQHF	TGTGCCAGCAGCTCGGACAGGGGCGCCAATCAGCCCCAGCATTTT	NA	TRBD1	TRBV7-9	TRBJ1-5
CASSGQQGFSEKLFF	TGTGCCAGCAGTGGCCAACAGGGATTCAGCGAAAAACTGTTTTTT	NA	NA	TRBV6-1	TRBJ1-4
CASSPRTSSYNEQFF	TGTGCCAGCTCACCCCGGACGAGCTCCTACAATGAGCAGTTCTTC	NA	NA	TRBV18	TRBJ2-1
CASSLAASGDYEQYF	TGTGCCAGCAGTCTAGCGGCTAGCGGAGACTACGAGCAGTACTTC	few	TRBD2	TRBV28	TRBJ2-7
CASSDSGGRNTQYF	TGTGCCAGCAGCGATAGCGGGGGGAGGAATACGCAGTATTTT	NA	TRBD2	TRBV9	TRBJ2-3
CASSRSAQETQYF	TGCGCCAGCAGCCGGAGTGCACAAGAGACCCAGTACTTC	NA	NA	TRBV4-1	TRBJ2-5
CASSSHDRAQRQYF	TGTGCCAGCAGTTCCCACGACCGGGCCCAGAGGCAGTACTTC	NA	NA	TRBV28	TRBJ2-7
CASSLWELDEQYF	TGTGCCAGCAGCTTATGGGAGTTGGACGAGCAGTACTTC	NA	NA	TRBV7-9	TRBJ2-7
CASSLDTYEQYF	TGTGCCAGCAGCTTGGACACCTACGAGCAGTACTTC	NA	NA	TRBV11-2	TRBJ2-7
CAWGAGLNQPQHF	TGTGCCTGGGGGGCTGGTTTGAATCAGCCCCAGCATTTT	few	NA	TRBV30	TRBJ1-5
CASSTDRAGTQYF	TGTGCCAGTAGTACAGACAGGGCTGGTACGCAGTATTTT	NA	TRBD1	TRBV19	TRBJ2-3
CAIPGTPISGANVLTF	TGTGCCATCCCCGGGACACCTATTTCTGGGGCCAACGTCCTGACTTTC	NA	NA	TRBV10-3	TRBJ2-6
CASSETGGVYGYTF	TGTGCCAGCAGTGAAACAGGGGGCGTCTATGGCTACACCTTC	NA	TRBD1	TRBV25-1	TRBJ1-2
CASRGQGAGELFF	TGTGCCAGCAGGGGACAGGGGGCTGGGGAGCTGTTTTTT	NA	TRBD1	TRBV6-1	TRBJ2-2
CASSWDRGAYEQYF	TGTGCCAGCAGCTGGGACAGGGGTGCCTACGAGCAGTACTTC	NA	TRBD1	TRBV5-6	TRBJ2-7
CARIRSSYNEQFF	TGTGCCAGGATTCGGAGCTCCTACAATGAGCAGTTCTTC	NA	NA	TRBV5-3	TRBJ2-1
CASSLPTGEKSYTF	TGTGCCAGCAGTTTACCAACAGGGGAAAAATCCTACACCTTC	NA	TRBD1	TRBV27	TRBJ1-2
CASSGDRGVGYTF	TGTGCCAGCAGTGGGGACAGGGGGGTTGGCTACACCTTC	NA	TRBD1	TRBV6-5	TRBJ1-2
CASSLPSYGYTF	TGTGCCAGCAGCTTGCCCAGCTATGGCTACACCTTC	NA	NA	TRBV5-4	TRBJ1-2
CAWSPEGDYGYTF	TGTGCCTGGAGCCCCGAGGGGGACTATGGCTACACCTTC	NA	NA	TRBV30	TRBJ1-2
CASSPDRYEQYF	TGTGCCAGCAGCCCTGACCGCTACGAGCAGTACTTC	NA	NA	TRBV7-2	TRBJ2-7
CASSPDRGEQYF	TGTGCCAGCTCACCTGACAGAGGCGAGCAGTACTTC	NA	NA	TRBV18	TRBJ2-7
CASSPRQNNQPQHF	TGTGCCAGCAGTCCGCGGCAGAACAATCAGCCCCAGCATTTT	NA	NA	TRBV27	TRBJ1-5
CASSSQAGSGNTIYF	TGTGCCAGTAGTTCTCAAGCGGGATCTGGAAACACCATATATTTT	NA	NA	TRBV19	TRBJ1-3
CASSLSGQGKPQHF	TGTGCCAGCAGTTTATCAGGACAGGGAAAGCCCCAGCATTTT	NA	TRBD1	TRBV28	TRBJ1-5
CAWSPTWGAGYEQYF	TGTGCCTGGAGTCCCACCTGGGGGGCTGGATACGAGCAGTACTTC	NA	NA	TRBV30	TRBJ2-7
CAWGTGGYTEAFF	TGTGCCTGGGGGACAGGGGGCTACACTGAAGCTTTCTTT	NA	TRBD1	TRBV30	TRBJ1-1
CASSPTGQQNYGYTF	TGTGCCAGCAGCCCCACGGGACAGCAAAACTATGGCTACACCTTC	NA	TRBD1	TRBV28	TRBJ1-2
CASSLAPAGSGDNEQFF	TGCGCCAGCAGCTTGGCCCCGGCGGGGTCAGGAGACAATGAGCAGTTCTTC	NA	NA	TRBV5-1	TRBJ2-1
CASSSGNTAQYF	TGTGCCAGCAGCTCAGGGAATACGGCCCAGTACTTC	NA	NA	TRBV7-9	TRBJ2-5
CAWSGRGPTEAFF	TGTGCCTGGAGTGGCAGGGGGCCCACTGAAGCTTTCTTT	NA	TRBD1	TRBV30	TRBJ1-1